This T cell receptor (beta chain) was sequenced in a study of shared clonotypes between healthy human individuals. The CDR3 runs to 14 residues. V dropped 0 bases and J dropped 4 bases, with 8 bases sitting between them. Germline V gene sequence: CDR1 SGDLS, CDR2 YYNGEE. Genomic DNA (from each subset) was split evenly across several immunoSEQ plates. Sequenced by immunoSEQ multiplex PCR; TCRdb stores in-frame clones only, minus some. The sample lists about 470,000 clones; roughly 77% were seen once. The sample was PBMCs. The gene calls are TRBV9 and TRBJ1-5; tentatively, D is TRBD1 (6 bases). The receptor was isolated from a woman between 35 and 50 years old in good health. Some clones in this sample may be carry-over from other donors' samples. The CDR3 protein is CASSVGGANQPQHF. CDR3 DNA: TGTGCCAGCAGCGTAGGGGGGGCGAATCAGCCCCAGCATTTT.